The next 6 T cell receptor beta chains were all read from a single sample in a study of blood T cell repertoires in COVID-19. Repertoires were generated with immunoSEQ multiplex PCR, while TCRdb's copy carries only in-frame clones and drops some. Of approximately 130,000 clones listed, 85% are singletons. The sequencing sample was made of peripheral blood. The receptors shown here come from a human donor in a cohort sampled during active COVID-19.

The rearrangement links TRBV11-2 to TRBJ2-7; tentatively, D is TRBD2 (7 bases). Germline CDR1 reads SGHAT; CDR2 reads FQNNGV. V shed 5 bases and J shed 6 bases, with 20 bases lying between them. The CDR3 covers 15 residues. CDR3 in DNA: TGTGCCAGCAGCCCGAGCGGGACACCGTTCGGCGAGCAGTACGTC. Its translation: CASSPSGTPFGEQYV.

This clone showed up many times. This chain uses TRBV11-2 with TRBJ2-3; D may be TRBD2 (5 bases). The CDR3 is made up of 15 amino acids. V was trimmed by 1 base and J by 2 bases, leaving 10 bases between them. CDR1 SGHAT and CDR2 FQNNGV come from the germline V gene. The DNA of the CDR3 is TGTGCCAGCAGCTTAGGAACTAGACCCACAGATACGCAGTATTTT. Its translation is CASSLGTRPTDTQYF.

V usage is TRBV19 and J usage is TRBJ1-3; D possibly corresponds to TRBD1 (5 bases). The CDR3 loop spans 14 amino acids. CDR1 and CDR2 (germline): LNHDA, SQIVND (reference sequence). V lost 5 bases and J 0 bases, leaving 8 bases between the germline ends. The CDR3 sequence: CASSQQDSGNTIYF. CDR3 bases: TGTGCCAGTAGTCAACAGGACTCTGGAAACACCATATATTTT.

This clone appeared a single time. This chain connects TRBV7-2 to TRBJ2-3; no firm D call. The germline gives CDR1 SGHTA, CDR2 FQGNSA. Trimming left V 5 bases short and J 2 bases short, with 5 bases between. This CDR3 comprises 12 residues. The CDR3 region is CASSRLTDTQYF. The CDR3 nucleotides read TGTGCCAGCAGCAGACTCACAGATACGCAGTATTTT.

V is TRBV2 and J is TRBJ2-2, with TRBD1 matching over 8 bases. This CDR3 has 15 residues. Germline CDR1 SNHLY, CDR2 FYNNEI. V dropped 8 bases and J dropped 5; count of bases not matched to a gene: 10. CDR3 in DNA: TGTGCCAGCTCGAGGACGGACAGGGTTACCGGGGAGCTGTTTTTT. Protein product: CASSRTDRVTGELFF. Based on the CDR3 plus reference TRBV2 and TRBJ2-2, the full variable domain is EPEVTQTPSHQVTQMGQEVILRCVPISNHLYFYWYRQILGQKVEFLVSFYNNEISEKSEIFDDQFSVERPDGSNFTLKIRSTKLEDSAMYFCASSRTDRVTGELFFGEGSRLTVL.

The chain employs TRBV7-2 and TRBJ2-5, with TRBD2 matching over 8 bases. CDR3 length: 14 residues. The trim removed 4 bases at V and 4 bases at J, leaving 5 bases unmatched. Germline V lookup: CDR1 SGHTA, CDR2 FQGNSA. The CDR3 spells CASSSRGGRETQYF. In DNA form, the CDR3 reads TGTGCCAGCAGCTCACGGGGGGGCCGAGAGACCCAGTACTTC. Full variable domain (remainder filled in from reference TRBV7-2 and TRBJ2-5): GAGVSQSPSNKVTEKGKDVELRCDPISGHTALYWYRQSLGQGLEFLIYFQGNSAPDKSGLPSDRFSAERTGGSVSTLTIQRTQQEDSAVYLCASSSRGGRETQYFGPGTRLLVL.